This is a list of T cell receptor beta chains from one sample in a study of T-cell reconstitution after alpha-beta-depleted transplantation in children. TCRdb recomputed calls from the PCR reads with MiXCR, one row per CDR3 protein. The sample comprises a few hundred thousand distinct CDR3 sequences, 9.7% of which are singletons, and roughly 5.1% rests with the top ten. The sample was PBMCs from the stem cell graft donor, taken from the stem cell graft. The receptors come from a human donor who donated a stem cell graft to a child with SCID. The CDR3 runs from the conserved cysteine through the conserved F or W. A D gene is named only where the DNA matches it firmly. The size field is filled for only some rows; it gives once, few, many or a size class.

many | TRBD2 | TRBJ2-3 | TRBV28 | TGTGCCAGCAGTTCCTTAGCGGGGGGGACAGATACGCAGTATTTT | CASSSLAGGTDTQYF
many | TRBD2 | TRBJ2-7 | TRBV20-1 | TGCAGTGCCCCGCCGGGACTAGAAGCCTACGAGCAGTACTTC | CSAPPGLEAYEQYF
many | . | TRBJ2-7 | TRBV6-5 | TGTGCCAGCAGTTCGGGGACAAGGGCCTACGAGCAGTACTTC | CASSSGTRAYEQYF
many | . | TRBJ1-1 | TRBV28 | TGTGCCAGCAGTTTACCCGGACTCCTAGCCGGCACTGAAGCTTTCTTT | CASSLPGLLAGTEAFF
many | . | TRBJ1-4 | TRBV7-2 | TGTGCCAGCAGCTTAGAAGCTCTCGGGGGATATGAAAAACTGTTTTTT | CASSLEALGGYEKLFF
few | . | TRBJ1-1 | TRBV12-3/TRBV12-4 | TGTGCCAGCGGAAAGAGTGGGGGGGGAAGCACTGAAGCTTTCTTT | CASGKSGGGSTEAFF
many | . | TRBJ2-7 | TRBV20-1 | TGCAGTGCTCCAGGGACGCTTACCTACGAGCAGTACTTC | CSAPGTLTYEQYF
few | TRBD1 | TRBJ2-3 | TRBV7-2 | TGTGCCAGCAGCCCCCGGACAGGGGCCGATACGCAGTATTTT | CASSPRTGADTQYF
many | . | TRBJ2-5 | TRBV4-1 | TGCGCCAGCAGCCAGCGTTTAGAGGAGACCCAGTACTTC | CASSQRLEETQYF
many | . | TRBJ1-1 | TRBV7-9 | TGTGCCAGCAGCTTACCCGTACCCGAAGCTTTCTTT | CASSLPVPEAFF
many | . | TRBJ2-2 | TRBV10-3 | TGTGCCATCAGCACATCCTTGGGCACCGGGGAGCTGTTTTTT | CAISTSLGTGELFF
many | . | TRBJ2-3 | TRBV7-2 | TGTGCCAGCAGGGCACCGGGACTTCTCACAGATACGCAGTATTTT | CASRAPGLLTDTQYF
many | . | TRBJ1-2 | TRBV2 | TGTGCCAGCAGTGTAAGAAATCTAGGCTACACCTTC | CASSVRNLGYTF
many | TRBD1 | TRBJ2-3 | TRBV6-6 | TGTGCCAGCAGCCGAGCCGGGACAGGGCTAGATACGCAGTATTTT | CASSRAGTGLDTQYF
many | TRBD2 | TRBJ2-7 | TRBV20-1 | TGCAGTGCTAGGGGTCCTAGCGGGGATTACGAGCAGTACTTC | CSARGPSGDYEQYF
. | . | TRBJ1-4 | TRBV7-9 | TGTGCCAGCAGCTCCGTTACCGGGACAGAAAAACTGTTTTTT | CASSSVTGTEKLFF
. | . | TRBJ1-4 | TRBV20-1 | TGCAGTGCGGGAGGGAGGACTGATGAAAAACTGTTTTTT | CSAGGRTDEKLFF
. | TRBD1 | TRBJ2-7 | TRBV12-3/TRBV12-4 | TGTGCCAGCAGGCCGACAGGGGCCTGCGAGCAGTACTTC | CASRPTGACEQYF